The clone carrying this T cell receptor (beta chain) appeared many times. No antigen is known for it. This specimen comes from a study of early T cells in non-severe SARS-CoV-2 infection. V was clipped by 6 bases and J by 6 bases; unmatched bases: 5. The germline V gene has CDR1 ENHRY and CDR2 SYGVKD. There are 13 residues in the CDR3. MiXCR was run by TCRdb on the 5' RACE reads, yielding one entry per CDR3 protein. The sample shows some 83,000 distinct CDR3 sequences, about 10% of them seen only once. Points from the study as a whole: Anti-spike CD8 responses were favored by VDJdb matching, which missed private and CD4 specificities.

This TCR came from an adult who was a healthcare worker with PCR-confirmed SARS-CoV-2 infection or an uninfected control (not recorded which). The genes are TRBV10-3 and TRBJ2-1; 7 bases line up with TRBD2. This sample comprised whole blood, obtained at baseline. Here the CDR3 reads CAISASGVNEQFF. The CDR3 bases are TGTGCCATCAGCGCGAGCGGGGTCAATGAGCAGTTCTTC.